One sample yielded the 14 T cell receptor beta chains listed below, sequenced in a study of patients and donors after allogeneic stem cell transplantation. In TCRdb, the RT-PCR reads were re-called with MiXCR into one record per CDR3 protein. The table records 900,000 to 1,000,000 distinct CDR3 sequences, roughly 18% of them present only once. The sequenced material came from blood, either unsorted or a sorted T cell fraction (not recorded which). The receptor set was obtained from a human donor who was either an allogeneic HSCT recipient or a stem cell or donor lymphocyte infusion donor (not recorded which). It is not recorded whose cells these are; they may come from a transplant donor.

This sequence joins TRBV3-1 and TRBJ1-1, with D unresolved. V lost 1 base and J lost 14, with 14 bases in between. Per the germline V gene, CDR1 is LGHDT and CDR2 is YNNKEL (reference sequence). This CDR3 has 12 amino acids. CDR3 loop: CASSQVKGFIFF. CDR3 DNA: TGTGCCAGCAGCCAAGTCAAAGGATTTATCTTCTTT.

This clonotype occurred a few times. The chain recombines TRBV3-1 with TRBJ2-7, with 7 bases matching TRBD2. The CDR3 consists of 17 residues. The germline V gene encodes CDR1 LGHDT and CDR2 YNNKEL (reference sequence). With 0 bases clipped from V and 0 bases from J, the junction kept 8 bases outside the gene matches. CDR3 region: CASSQDVAGGSSYEQYF. The CDR3 DNA is TGTGCCAGCAGCCAAGACGTCGCTGGCGGGAGCTCCTACGAGCAGTACTTC.

The chain uses TRBV7-2 and TRBJ2-5; 7 bases match TRBD2. This CDR3 region has 14 residues. V shed 2 bases, J shed 6 bases, and the junction held 6 bases outside the gene matches. Germline V gene data show CDR1 as SGHTA and CDR2 as FQGNSA. CDR3 in amino acids: CASSLWEGSKTQYF. The DNA for the CDR3 is TGTGCCAGCAGCTTATGGGAGGGCTCGAAGACCCAGTACTTC.

This clonotype was detected only a few times. The rearrangement uses TRBV9 and TRBJ2-2, with 8 bases fitting TRBD2. CDR3 size: 17 residues. From germline, CDR1 is SGDLS and CDR2 YYNGEE. J lost 1 base, V lost 4 bases, and 9 bases had no gene match. The CDR3 sequence: CASSKPIAGGNTGELFF. In nucleotides, the CDR3 is TGTGCCAGCAGCAAACCAATCGCGGGGGGGAACACCGGGGAGCTGTTTTTT.

This clonotype was recorded at least ten times. V usage is TRBV20-1 and J usage is TRBJ1-3; the D is unclear. V was trimmed by 2 bases and J by 4 bases, leaving 6 bases between them. The CDR3 runs to 12 residues. Germline V CDR1 and CDR2: DFQATT, SNEGSKA (reference sequence). CDR3 sequence (DNA): TGCAGTGCTAGATTTTTCGGAAACACCATATATTTT. Translated: CSARFFGNTIYF.

In its sample, this clonotype was seen a few times. The V and J genes are TRBV20-1 and TRBJ2-2; tentative D call: TRBD2 (6 bases). Per germline, CDR1 DFQATT and CDR2 SNEGSKA (reference sequence). V was clipped by 3 bases and J by 1 base, with 15 bases between them. The CDR3 sequence is 16 residues long. CDR3 sequence: CSASNGGGVNTGELFF. The CDR3 DNA reads as TGCAGTGCTAGTAACGGGGGAGGAGTGAACACCGGGGAGCTGTTTTTT.

The chain is built from TRBV10-1 and TRBJ2-1, with D hard to call. Germline-derived CDR1 and CDR2 are WNHNN and SYGVQD (reference sequence). The CDR3 loop spans 16 amino acids. Deletions cut 7 bases from V and 10 bases from J, with 26 bases between. CDR3 amino acids: CASKLFLGGPSREQFF. In DNA form, the CDR3 reads TGCGCCAGCAAGCTATTCCTAGGCGGCCCTTCGAGGGAGCAGTTCTTC.

This chain links TRBV5-1 with TRBJ1-4; no reliable D call. The CDR3 spans 16 residues. Trimming left V 0 bases short and J 5 bases short, with 14 bases between. Germline-derived CDR1 and CDR2 are SGHRS and YFSETQ. CDR3 loop: CASSLEKSDPNEKLFF. Written as DNA, the CDR3 is TGCGCCAGCAGCTTGGAGAAATCGGACCCAAATGAAAAACTGTTTTTT.

The J gene is TRBJ1-1, the V gene TRBV7-9, with a possible D match to TRBD1 (6 bases). The germline V gene encodes CDR1 SEHNR and CDR2 FQNEAQ (reference sequence). Trimming shortened V by 10 bases and J by 1 base, and 13 bases separated the two germline ends. This CDR3 spans 13 amino acids. CDR3 sequence reads: CATTVGGNTEAFF. In DNA, the CDR3 is TGTGCCACCACTGTAGGGGGGAACACTGAAGCTTTCTTT.

This chain links TRBV11-2 with TRBJ2-5; 8 bases fit TRBD2. This CDR3 comprises 18 residues. CDR1 and CDR2 from the germline V gene are SGHAT and FQNNGV. V gave up 2 bases and J gave up 3 bases; unmatched junction bases: 14. This CDR3 reads CASSLMPGGGSIKETQYF. In nucleotides, the CDR3 is TGTGCCAGCAGCTTAATGCCCGGGGGGGGTTCGATAAAAGAGACCCAGTACTTC.

The chain couples TRBV11-2 to TRBJ1-4; D possibly corresponds to TRBD1 (6 bases). The CDR3 sequence is 18 residues long. CDR1 is SGHAT and CDR2 is FQNNGV in the germline V gene. The V and J ends lost 0 bases and 5 bases respectively, with 19 bases between them. DNA for the CDR3: TGTGCCAGCAGCTTAGACGGACAGACAAAGTACCAAAATGAAAAACTGTTTTTT. Translation gives CASSLDGQTKYQNEKLFF.

J is TRBJ2-3 and V is TRBV19; D ambiguous. This CDR3 is built from 13 residues. Germline V gene data show CDR1 as LNHDA and CDR2 as SQIVND (reference sequence). V shed 3 bases and J shed 4 bases, with 8 bases lying between them. The CDR3 region is CASSIGQPDTQYF. CDR3 in DNA: TGTGCCAGTAGTATTGGTCAGCCAGATACGCAGTATTTT.

This clonotype was observed a handful of times. The V call is TRBV20-1, the J call TRBJ1-4, with D perhaps matching TRBD1 (6 bases). This CDR3 contains 13 residues. CDR1 and CDR2 from the germline V gene are DFQATT and SNEGSKA (reference sequence). Trimming stripped 6 bases from V and 8 bases from J, with 16 bases between. In DNA, the CDR3 is TGCAGTGCCACGTTGGGGGGCGGCGAAAAACTGTTTTTT. It codes for CSATLGGGEKLFF.

The sample holds a few counts of this clonotype. The J gene is TRBJ2-5, the V gene TRBV24-1, with D maybe TRBD2 (7 bases). Germline CDR1 reads KGHDR; CDR2 reads SFDVKD. The V gene lost 3 bases and the J gene lost 7 bases, with 17 bases spanning the gap. This CDR3 contains 15 residues. In nucleotides, the CDR3 is TGTGCCACCAGTGATCCCGGGGGGCCCTCGGGGACCCAGTACTTC. This encodes CATSDPGGPSGTQYF.